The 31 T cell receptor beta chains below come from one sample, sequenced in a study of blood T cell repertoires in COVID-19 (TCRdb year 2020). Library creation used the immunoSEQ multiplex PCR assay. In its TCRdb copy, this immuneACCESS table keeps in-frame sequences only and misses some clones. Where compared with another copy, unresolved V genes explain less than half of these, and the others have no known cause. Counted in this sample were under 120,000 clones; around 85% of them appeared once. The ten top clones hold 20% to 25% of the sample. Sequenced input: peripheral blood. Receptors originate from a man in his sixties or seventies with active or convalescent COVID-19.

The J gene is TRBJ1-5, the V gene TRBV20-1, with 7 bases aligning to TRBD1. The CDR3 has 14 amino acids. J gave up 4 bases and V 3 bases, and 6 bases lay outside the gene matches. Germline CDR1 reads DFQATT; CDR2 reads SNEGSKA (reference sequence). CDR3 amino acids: CSASKGQVNQPQHF. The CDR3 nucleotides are TGCAGTGCTAGTAAAGGACAGGTAAATCAGCCCCAGCATTTT.

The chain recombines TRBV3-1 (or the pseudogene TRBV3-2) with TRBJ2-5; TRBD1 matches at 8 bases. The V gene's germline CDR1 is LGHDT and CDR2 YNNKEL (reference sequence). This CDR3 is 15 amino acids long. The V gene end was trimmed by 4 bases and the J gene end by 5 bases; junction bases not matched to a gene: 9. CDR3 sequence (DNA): TGTGCCAGCAGCCTCGGGGACAGGAACGGGGAGACCCAGTACTTC. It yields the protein CASSLGDRNGETQYF.

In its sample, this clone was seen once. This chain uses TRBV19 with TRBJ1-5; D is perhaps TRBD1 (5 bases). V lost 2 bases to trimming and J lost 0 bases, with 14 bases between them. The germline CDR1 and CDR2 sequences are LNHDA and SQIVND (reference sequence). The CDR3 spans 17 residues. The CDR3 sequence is CASSIRARVNSNQPQHF. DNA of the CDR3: TGTGCCAGTAGTATAAGGGCCAGGGTCAATAGCAATCAGCCCCAGCATTTT.

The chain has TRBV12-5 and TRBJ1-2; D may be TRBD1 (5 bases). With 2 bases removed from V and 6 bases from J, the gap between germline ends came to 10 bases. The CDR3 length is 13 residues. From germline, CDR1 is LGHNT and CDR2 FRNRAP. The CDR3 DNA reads TGTGCTAGTGGTTTGTGGGGGACTAATGGCTACACCTTC. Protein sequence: CASGLWGTNGYTF.

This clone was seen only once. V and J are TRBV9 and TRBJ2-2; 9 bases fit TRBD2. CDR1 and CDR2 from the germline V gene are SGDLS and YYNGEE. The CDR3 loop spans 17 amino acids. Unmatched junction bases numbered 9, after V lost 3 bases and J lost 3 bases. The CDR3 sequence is CASSGSLAGEDTGELFF. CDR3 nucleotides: TGTGCCAGCAGCGGAAGCTTAGCGGGAGAGGACACCGGGGAGCTGTTTTTT.

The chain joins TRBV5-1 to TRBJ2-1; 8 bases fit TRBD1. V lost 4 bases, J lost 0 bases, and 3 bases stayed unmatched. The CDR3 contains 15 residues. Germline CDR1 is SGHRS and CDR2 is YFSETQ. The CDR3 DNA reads TGCGCCAGCAGCCCTACAGGGGGCTCCTACAATGAGCAGTTCTTC. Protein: CASSPTGGSYNEQFF.

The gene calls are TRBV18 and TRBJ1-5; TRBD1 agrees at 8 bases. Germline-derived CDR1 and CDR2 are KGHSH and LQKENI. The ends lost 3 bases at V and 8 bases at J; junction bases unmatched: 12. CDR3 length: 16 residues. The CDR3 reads CASSPPPTQGEKPQHF. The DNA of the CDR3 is TGTGCCAGCTCACCGCCTCCTACACAGGGGGAGAAGCCCCAGCATTTT.

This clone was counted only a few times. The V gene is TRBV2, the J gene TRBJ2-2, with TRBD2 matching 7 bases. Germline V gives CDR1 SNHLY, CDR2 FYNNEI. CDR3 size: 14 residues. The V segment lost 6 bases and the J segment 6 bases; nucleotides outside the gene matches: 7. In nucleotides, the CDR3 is TGTGCCAGCAGAGAGACTAGCTACCCCGGGGAGCTGTTTTTT. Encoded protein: CASRETSYPGELFF.

The CDR3 sequence: CASSQRTSGISNEQFF. CDR3 DNA: TGTGCCAGCAGCCAACGGACTAGCGGGATTAGCAATGAGCAGTTCTTC. This chain links TRBV7-6 with TRBJ2-1; 12 nucleotides match TRBD2. With V trimmed by 5 bases and J by 6 bases, 8 bases remained unmatched. The CDR3 is made up of 16 amino acids. Germline V gene data show CDR1 as SGHVS and CDR2 as FNYEAQ.

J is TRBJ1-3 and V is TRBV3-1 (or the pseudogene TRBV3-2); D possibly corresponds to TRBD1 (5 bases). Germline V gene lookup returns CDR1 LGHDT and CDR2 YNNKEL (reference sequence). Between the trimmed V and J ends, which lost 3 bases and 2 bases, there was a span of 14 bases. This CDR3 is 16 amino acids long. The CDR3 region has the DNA TGTGCCAGCAGCCAGGATACCGGCAGGGCTGGAAACACCATATATTTT. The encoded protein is CASSQDTGRAGNTIYF.

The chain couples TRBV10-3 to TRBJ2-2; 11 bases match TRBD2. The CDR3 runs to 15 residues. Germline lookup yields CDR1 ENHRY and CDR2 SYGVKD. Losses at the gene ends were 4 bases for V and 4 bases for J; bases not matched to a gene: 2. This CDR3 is CAISVAGGPTGELFF. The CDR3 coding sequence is TGTGCCATCAGTGTAGCGGGAGGGCCCACCGGGGAGCTGTTTTTT.

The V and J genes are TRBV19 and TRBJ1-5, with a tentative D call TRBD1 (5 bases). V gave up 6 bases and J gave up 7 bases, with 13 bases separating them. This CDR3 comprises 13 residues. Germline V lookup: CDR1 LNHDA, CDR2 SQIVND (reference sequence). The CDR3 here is CASSAGPGQPQHF. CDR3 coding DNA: TGTGCCAGTAGCGCAGGGCCTGGGCAGCCCCAGCATTTT. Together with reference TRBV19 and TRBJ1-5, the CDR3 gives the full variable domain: DGGITQSPKYLFRKEGQNVTLSCEQNLNHDAMYWYRQDPGQGLRLIYYSQIVNDFQKGDIAEGYSVSREKKESFPLTVTSAQKNPTAFYLCASSAGPGQPQHFGDGTRLSIL.

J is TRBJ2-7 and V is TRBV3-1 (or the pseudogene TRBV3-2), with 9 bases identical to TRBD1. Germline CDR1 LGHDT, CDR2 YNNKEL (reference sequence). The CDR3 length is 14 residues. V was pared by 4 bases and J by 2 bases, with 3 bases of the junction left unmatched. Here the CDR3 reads CASSRQGEPYEQYF. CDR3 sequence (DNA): TGTGCCAGCAGCCGACAGGGGGAACCCTACGAGCAGTACTTC.

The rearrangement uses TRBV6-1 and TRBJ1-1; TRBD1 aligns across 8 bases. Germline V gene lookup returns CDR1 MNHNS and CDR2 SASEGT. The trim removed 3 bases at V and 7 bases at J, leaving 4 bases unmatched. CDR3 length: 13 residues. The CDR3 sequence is CASSDYRGNEAFF. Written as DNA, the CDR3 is TGTGCCAGCAGTGATTACAGGGGGAATGAAGCTTTCTTT.

The CDR3 nucleotides are TGCGCCAGCAGGGAGGGGACCGGGGAGCTGTTTTTT. Amino acids: CASREGTGELFF. The chain employs TRBV5-1 and TRBJ2-2; D is perhaps TRBD2 (6 bases). The CDR3 totals 12 residues. Germline V gene lookup returns CDR1 SGHRS and CDR2 YFSETQ. The V end lost 5 bases, the J end lost 5 bases, and 7 bases lay between the germline ends.

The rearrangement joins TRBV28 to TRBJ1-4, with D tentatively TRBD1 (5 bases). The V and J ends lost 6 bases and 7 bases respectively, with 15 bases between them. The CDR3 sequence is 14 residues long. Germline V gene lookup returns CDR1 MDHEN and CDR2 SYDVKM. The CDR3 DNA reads TGTGCCAGCAGAAGCGGGGACCGGAGTGAAAAACTGTTTTTT. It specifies CASRSGDRSEKLFF.

The CDR3 nucleotides read TGTGCCAGCAGCTTGGGTCGTAGGACTACTGACACCGGGGAGCTGTTTTTT. As protein: CASSLGRRTTDTGELFF. The V and J genes are TRBV5-6 and TRBJ2-2, with D tentatively TRBD2 (6 bases). The CDR3 is 17 residues long. Germline V gene lookup returns CDR1 SGHDT and CDR2 YYEEEE. With 0 bases removed from V and 3 bases from J, the gap between germline ends came to 15 bases.

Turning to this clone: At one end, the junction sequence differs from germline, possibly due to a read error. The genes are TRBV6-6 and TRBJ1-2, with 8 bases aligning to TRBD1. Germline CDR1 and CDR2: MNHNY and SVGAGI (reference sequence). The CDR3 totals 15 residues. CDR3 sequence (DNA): TGTGTCAGCAGTTACTTAGGACAGGGCTCCTATGGCTACACCTTC. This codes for CVSSYLGQGSYGYTF.

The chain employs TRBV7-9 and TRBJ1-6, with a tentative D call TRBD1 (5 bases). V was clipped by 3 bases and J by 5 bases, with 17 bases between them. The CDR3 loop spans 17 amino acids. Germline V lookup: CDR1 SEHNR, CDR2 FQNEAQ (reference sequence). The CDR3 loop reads CASSFGDSQPNNSPLHF. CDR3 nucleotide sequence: TGTGCCAGCAGCTTTGGCGACAGCCAACCTAATAATTCACCCCTCCACTTT.

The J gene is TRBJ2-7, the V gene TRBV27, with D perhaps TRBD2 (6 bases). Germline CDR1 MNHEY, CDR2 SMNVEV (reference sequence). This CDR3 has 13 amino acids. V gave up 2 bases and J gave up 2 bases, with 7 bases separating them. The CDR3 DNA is TGTGCCAGCAGTTTACAGCGGGCCTACGAGCAGTACTTC. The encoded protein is CASSLQRAYEQYF.

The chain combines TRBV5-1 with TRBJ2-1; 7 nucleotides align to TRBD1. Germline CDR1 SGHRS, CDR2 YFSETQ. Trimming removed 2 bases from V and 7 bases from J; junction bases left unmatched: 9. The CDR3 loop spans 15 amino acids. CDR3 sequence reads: CASSFLFGTENEQFF. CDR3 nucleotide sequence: TGCGCCAGCAGCTTCCTATTCGGGACAGAGAATGAGCAGTTCTTC.

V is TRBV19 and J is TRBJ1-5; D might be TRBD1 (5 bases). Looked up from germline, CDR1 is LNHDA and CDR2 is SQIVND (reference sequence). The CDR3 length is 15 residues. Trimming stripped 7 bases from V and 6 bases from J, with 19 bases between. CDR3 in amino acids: CASIAGRGGGQPQHF. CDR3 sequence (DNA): TGTGCCAGTATAGCAGGGAGGGGTGGTGGTCAGCCCCAGCATTTT.

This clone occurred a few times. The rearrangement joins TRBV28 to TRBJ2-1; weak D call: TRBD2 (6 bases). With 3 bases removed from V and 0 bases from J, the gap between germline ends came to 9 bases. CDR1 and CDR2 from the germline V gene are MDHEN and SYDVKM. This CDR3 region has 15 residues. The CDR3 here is CASSFGGHSYNEQFF. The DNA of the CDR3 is TGTGCCAGCAGTTTCGGGGGTCACTCCTACAATGAGCAGTTCTTC. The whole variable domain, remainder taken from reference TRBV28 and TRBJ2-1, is DVKVTQSSRYLVKRTGEKVFLECVQDMDHENMFWYRQDPGLGLRLIYFSYDVKMKEKGDIPEGYSVSREKKERFSLILESASTNQTSMYLCASSFGGHSYNEQFFGPGTRLTVL.

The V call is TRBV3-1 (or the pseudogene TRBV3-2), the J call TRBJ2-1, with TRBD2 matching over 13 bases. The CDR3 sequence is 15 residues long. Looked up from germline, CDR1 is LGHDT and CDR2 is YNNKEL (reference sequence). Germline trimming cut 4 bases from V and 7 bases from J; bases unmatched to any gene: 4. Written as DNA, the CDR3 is TGTGCCAGCAGCCTACGGACTAGCGGGGGAAATGAGCAGTTCTTC. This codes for CASSLRTSGGNEQFF.

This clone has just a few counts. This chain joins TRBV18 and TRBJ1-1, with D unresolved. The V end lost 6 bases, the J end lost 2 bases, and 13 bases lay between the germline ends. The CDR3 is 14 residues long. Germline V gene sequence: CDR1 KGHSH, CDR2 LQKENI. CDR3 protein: CASSTGKRNTEAFF. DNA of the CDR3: TGTGCCAGCTCGACCGGGAAAAGAAACACTGAAGCTTTCTTT. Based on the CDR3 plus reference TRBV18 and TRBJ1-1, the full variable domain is NAGVMQNPRHLVRRRGQEARLRCSPMKGHSHVYWYRQLPEEGLKFMVYLQKENIIDESGMPKERFSAEFPKEGPSILRIQQVVRGDSAAYFCASSTGKRNTEAFFGQGTRLTVV.

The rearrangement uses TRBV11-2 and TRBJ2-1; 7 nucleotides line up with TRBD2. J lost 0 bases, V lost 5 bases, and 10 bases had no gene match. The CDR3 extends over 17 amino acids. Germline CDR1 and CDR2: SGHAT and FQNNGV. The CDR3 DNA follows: TGTGCCAGCAGCCCCCAACGGGGGGACTACTCCTACAATGAGCAGTTCTTC. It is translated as CASSPQRGDYSYNEQFF.

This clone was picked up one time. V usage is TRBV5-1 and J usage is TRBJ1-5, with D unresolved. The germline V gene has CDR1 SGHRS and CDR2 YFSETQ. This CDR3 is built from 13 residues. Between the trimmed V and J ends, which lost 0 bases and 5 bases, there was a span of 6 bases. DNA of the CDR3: TGCGCCAGCAGCTTGGACGGAGATCAGCCCCAGCATTTT. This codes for CASSLDGDQPQHF.

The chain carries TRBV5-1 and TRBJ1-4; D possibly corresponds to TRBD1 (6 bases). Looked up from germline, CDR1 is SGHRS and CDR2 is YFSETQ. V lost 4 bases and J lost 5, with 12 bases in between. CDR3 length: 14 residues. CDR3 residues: CASSPQGQNEKLFF. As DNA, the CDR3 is TGCGCCAGCAGCCCGCAGGGGCAAAATGAAAAACTGTTTTTT.

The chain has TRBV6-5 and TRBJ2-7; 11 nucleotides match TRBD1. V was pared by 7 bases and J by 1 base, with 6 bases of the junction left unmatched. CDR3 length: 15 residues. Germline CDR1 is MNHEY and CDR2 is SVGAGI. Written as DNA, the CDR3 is TGTGCCAGCAACGGCGGGACAGGGGGGTCCTACGAGCAGTACTTC. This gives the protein CASNGGTGGSYEQYF.

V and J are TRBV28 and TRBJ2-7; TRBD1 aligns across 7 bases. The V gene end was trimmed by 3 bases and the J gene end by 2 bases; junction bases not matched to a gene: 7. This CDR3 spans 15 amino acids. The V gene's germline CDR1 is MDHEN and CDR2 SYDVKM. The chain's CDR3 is CASSLTSTGTYEQYF. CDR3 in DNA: TGTGCCAGCAGTTTGACCTCGACAGGGACCTACGAGCAGTACTTC.

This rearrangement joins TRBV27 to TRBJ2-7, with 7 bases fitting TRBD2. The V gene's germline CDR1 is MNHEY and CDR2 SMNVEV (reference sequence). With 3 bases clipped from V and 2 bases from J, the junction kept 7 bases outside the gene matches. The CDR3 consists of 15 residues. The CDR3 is CASSFVGGKTYEQYF. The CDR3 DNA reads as TGTGCCAGCAGTTTTGTGGGAGGGAAAACCTACGAGCAGTACTTC.